A selection of T cell receptor beta chains follows, all from one sample in a study of T-cell memory formation after mild COVID-19. TCRdb reanalysed the 5' RACE reads using MiXCR and keeps one entry per CDR3 protein. The sample records 550,000 to 600,000 distinct CDR3 sequences, roughly 17% being singletons. What was sequenced was PBMCs or a T cell subset sorted from them (not recorded which). These receptors all stem from an adult woman who had mild COVID-19 (a few samples of this study predate the infection). Cell type and time point are not known. Each CDR3 is given with its conserved first and last residue. D genes are given only for firm matches.

TRBV7-2	TRBJ2-7	14	TRBD2	CASSFSGFPYEQYF
TRBV9	TRBJ2-5	16	.	CASSITSQGYRETQYF
TRBV7-2	TRBJ2-3	13	.	CASSSWSTDTQYF
TRBV12-3/TRBV12-4	TRBJ2-1	23	.	CASSGEDLNGRVRHPNPYNEQFF
TRBV20-1	TRBJ1-2	16	.	CSARVLGDKVFEGYTF
TRBV6-6	TRBJ2-1	21	TRBD2	CASSFAPGTSGSLTGYNEQFF
TRBV12-3/TRBV12-4	TRBJ2-4	15	TRBD1	CASSPEGTGENIQYF
TRBV4-1	TRBJ1-2	13	TRBD1	CASSSPGQAGYTF
TRBV12-3/TRBV12-4	TRBJ1-1	14	.	CASTGTALNTEAFF
TRBV29-1	TRBJ2-6	17	.	CSVLSGQRSSGANVLTF
TRBV20-1	TRBJ2-3	19	TRBD2	CSVSHGLAGTEPLTDTQYF
TRBV7-9	TRBJ2-1	17	TRBD2	CASSSPVSGEGLGEQFF
TRBV25-1	TRBJ1-6	15	TRBD1	CASSERDRVNSPLHF
TRBV7-9	TRBJ2-5	16	TRBD1	CASSSRTGTYQETQYF
TRBV15	TRBJ1-1	16	.	CATSRLFHGQNTEAFF
TRBV6-2/TRBV6-3	TRBJ1-5	12	.	CASSPDSRPQHF
TRBV7-2	TRBJ1-2	15	.	CASSSRMQQTYGYTF
TRBV7-9	TRBJ1-6	16	.	CASSSSGGGPHSPLHF
TRBV9	TRBJ2-3	16	TRBD1	CASSVEGGQGTDTQYF
TRBV24-1	TRBJ2-7	17	TRBD2	CATSDLRLAGALYEQYF